What follows is one T cell receptor beta chain and its context. What it binds is not known. CDR1 and CDR2 (germline): MNHEY, SVGAGI. CDR3 length: 15 amino acids. V shed 10 bases and J shed 7 bases, with 23 bases lying between them. The data were taken from a study of cytomegalovirus exposure and HLA in healthy donors. General study points: A later examination showed that TCR association rates differed by HLA locus, with DRB1 most and HLA-C fewest.

Use of 60 Vbeta and 13 Jbeta primers characterized the PCR. Generated by immunoSEQ multiplex PCR, the TCRdb table keeps only in-frame clones and is missing some. This table has 100,000 to 120,000 clones, about four fifths appearing once. J is TRBJ1-5 and V is TRBV6-5, with D perhaps TRBD1 (6 bases). Sequencing input: PBMCs. The receptor was isolated from a man in his thirties or forties in good health and CMV-seronegative. Here the CDR3 reads CATSPSQTGQQPQHF. The CDR3 DNA is TGTGCCACCTCGCCCTCCCAGACAGGCCAACAGCCCCAGCATTTT.